Below, 20 T cell receptor beta chains from the same sample are listed, as sequenced in a study of T cell responses to AZD1222 COVID-19 vaccine. Sequencing was performed with immunoSEQ multiplex PCR; in TCRdb, only in-frame clones are kept and a portion is missing. The sample holds 150,000 to 200,000 clones, over 80% seen once. This sample comprised peripheral blood, obtained on day 0 of AZD1222 vaccination. Every receptor here comes from an adult in good health.

This sequence joins TRBV11-3 and TRBJ1-5; 7 bases agree with TRBD1. The CDR3 is made up of 14 amino acids. The junction had 4 bases not matched to a gene; V was cut back by 3 bases and J by 5 bases. CDR1 SGHNT and CDR2 YENEEA come from the germline V gene. The CDR3 here is CASSFDRAYQPQHF. The CDR3 DNA sequence: TGTGCCAGCAGCTTCGACAGGGCCTATCAGCCCCAGCATTTT.

The chain combines TRBV7-2 with TRBJ2-6, with 8 bases matching TRBD1. The V gene end was trimmed by 2 bases and the J gene end by 0 bases; junction bases not matched to a gene: 0. CDR1 and CDR2 (germline): SGHTA, FQGNSA. The CDR3 runs 16 residues. As DNA, the CDR3 is TGTGCCAGCAGCTTAACAGGGGGCTCTGGGGCCAACGTCCTGACTTTC. It translates to CASSLTGGSGANVLTF.

The genes are TRBV30 and TRBJ1-2; unclear D gene. This CDR3 has 13 amino acids. In germline, CDR1 is GTSNPN, CDR2 SVGIG (reference sequence). Trimming took off 7 bases at V and 4 bases at J, with 16 bases between the two ends. CDR3 coding DNA: TGTGCCTTTCCCCGGCCGCAACCCTATGGCTACACCTTC. Translation: CAFPRPQPYGYTF.

This chain uses TRBV9 with TRBJ2-3; possibly TRBD2 for D (5 bases). The CDR3 consists of 15 residues. Per germline, CDR1 SGDLS and CDR2 YYNGEE. V was trimmed by 4 bases and J by 2 bases, leaving 14 bases between them. As DNA, the CDR3 is TGTGCCAGCAGCCCAATCTTCGGGGACACAGATACGCAGTATTTT. Protein product: CASSPIFGDTDTQYF.

The chain is built from TRBV9 and TRBJ2-3; TRBD2 aligns across 9 bases. In germline, CDR1 is SGDLS, CDR2 YYNGEE. V dropped 0 bases and J dropped 3; count of bases not matched to a gene: 5. The CDR3 has 16 residues. The CDR3 nucleotides read TGTGCCAGCAGCGTAGCAGCGGGGGGAATTACAGATACGCAGTATTTT. Amino acid sequence: CASSVAAGGITDTQYF.

The CDR3 region has the DNA TGCGCCAGCAGCCGCCGGACTAGCGGGGGGGAATACAATGAGCAGTTCTTC. As protein: CASSRRTSGGEYNEQFF. The chain recombines TRBV5-1 with TRBJ2-1; 15 bases align to TRBD2. Germline CDR1 is SGHRS and CDR2 is YFSETQ. The CDR3 covers 17 residues. With V trimmed by 4 bases and J by 4 bases, 6 bases remained unmatched.

The genes are TRBV9 and TRBJ1-1; D gene unclear. Germline lookup yields CDR1 SGDLS and CDR2 YYNGEE. V lost 0 bases and J 1 base, leaving 7 bases between the germline ends. The length of the CDR3 is 14 residues. The CDR3 DNA follows: TGTGCCAGCAGCGTAGGTGTTCGGAACACTGAAGCTTTCTTT. It yields the protein CASSVGVRNTEAFF. The entire variable domain, with the rest obtained from reference TRBV9 and TRBJ1-1, is as follows: DSGVTQTPKHLITATGQRVTLRCSPRSGDLSVYWYQQSLDQGLQFLIQYYNGEERAKGNILERFSAQQFPDLHSELNLSSLELGDSALYFCASSVGVRNTEAFFGQGTRLTVV.

V gene TRBV6-5 combines with J gene TRBJ2-7, with D tentatively TRBD2 (5 bases). The V and J ends lost 6 bases and 7 bases respectively, with 10 bases between them. The germline V gene has CDR1 MNHEY and CDR2 SVGAGI. The CDR3 spans 11 residues. The DNA for the CDR3 is TGTGCCAGCAGGGCCGGGATTGAGCAGTACTTC. Protein sequence: CASRAGIEQYF.

The chain is built from TRBV19 and TRBJ1-5, with 9 nucleotides matching TRBD1. The length of the CDR3 is 17 residues. Germline CDR1 is LNHDA and CDR2 is SQIVND (reference sequence). V gave up 4 bases and J gave up 0 bases; unmatched junction bases: 7. The CDR3 loop is CASSTRPGQGSNQPQHF. CDR3 sequence (DNA): TGTGCCAGTAGTACGAGACCGGGACAGGGTAGCAATCAGCCCCAGCATTTT.

This clone was seen only once. The chain has TRBV11-2 and TRBJ1-5, with D possibly TRBD1 on 6 matching bases. In germline, CDR1 is SGHAT, CDR2 FQNNGV. The CDR3 is 14 residues long. V lost 5 bases to trimming and J lost 5 bases, with 13 bases between them. Here the CDR3 reads CASSPGTKHQPQHF. The DNA for the CDR3 is TGTGCCAGCAGCCCCGGGACAAAACATCAGCCCCAGCATTTT. The variable domain in full, with the rest retrieved from reference TRBV11-2 and TRBJ1-5, is EAGVAQSPRYKIIEKRQSVAFWCNPISGHATLYWYQQILGQGPKLLIQFQNNGVVDDSQLPKDRFSAERLKGVDSTLKIQPAKLEDSAVYLCASSPGTKHQPQHFGDGTRLSIL.

This clone was counted only a few times. The chain carries TRBV6-5 and TRBJ1-4; D is perhaps TRBD1 (6 bases). The CDR3 sequence is 16 residues long. The germline V and J ends were trimmed by 0 bases and 6 bases, with 14 bases remaining between them. Germline V gene sequence: CDR1 MNHEY, CDR2 SVGAGI. CDR3 in amino acids: CASSYSSSGGDEKLFF. CDR3 bases: TGTGCCAGCAGTTACTCGAGTTCCGGGGGCGATGAAAAACTGTTTTTT.

CDR3 DNA: TGTGCCAGCAGCCCAGGGACAGGGGCCTATTCTTACAATGAGCAGTTCTTC. Its protein product is CASSPGTGAYSYNEQFF. The chain is built from TRBV7-6 and TRBJ2-1, with 10 bases fitting TRBD1. CDR1 is SGHVS and CDR2 is FNYEAQ in the germline V gene. V shed 5 bases, J shed 4 bases, and the junction held 11 bases outside the gene matches. This CDR3 region has 17 residues.

The CDR3 is CASSLDSSPLHF. The CDR3 coding sequence is TGCGCCAGCAGCTTGGACAGTTCACCCCTCCACTTT. The chain is built from TRBV5-1 and TRBJ1-6; D uncertain. Trimming removed 0 bases at V and 9 bases at J, with 4 bases between. The CDR3 extends over 12 amino acids. The V gene's germline CDR1 is SGHRS and CDR2 YFSETQ.

This chain connects TRBV3-1 (or the pseudogene TRBV3-2) to TRBJ1-4, with 7 positions matching TRBD1. In germline, CDR1 is LGHDT, CDR2 YNNKEL (reference sequence). This CDR3 spans 18 amino acids. With V trimmed by 3 bases and J by 0 bases, 10 bases remained unmatched. CDR3 nucleotides: TGTGCCAGCAGCCAGGGGATCACAGGGGTCACAACTAATGAAAAACTGTTTTTT. Translated: CASSQGITGVTTNEKLFF.

The chain combines TRBV19 with TRBJ2-2, with TRBD2 matching over 7 bases. Germline trimming cut 2 bases from V and 3 bases from J; bases unmatched to any gene: 6. CDR1 is LNHDA and CDR2 is SQIVND in the germline V gene (reference sequence). This CDR3 is 16 amino acids long. The CDR3 nucleotides read TGTGCCAGTAGTATACAGAATCGGGGGGACACCGGGGAGCTGTTTTTT. It specifies CASSIQNRGDTGELFF.

This clone has only one observation. The chain couples TRBV7-2 to TRBJ1-5; no reliable D call. Germline-derived CDR1 and CDR2 are SGHTA and FQGNSA. The CDR3 loop spans 12 amino acids. Trimming took off 3 bases at V and 5 bases at J, with 5 bases between the two ends. The CDR3: CASSFSDQPQHF. CDR3 bases: TGTGCCAGCAGCTTTAGTGATCAGCCCCAGCATTTT.

The V and J genes are TRBV19 and TRBJ2-7, with TRBD1 matching 9 bases. The germline V gene has CDR1 LNHDA and CDR2 SQIVND (reference sequence). This CDR3 contains 13 residues. Trimming cost V 5 bases and J 4 bases; bases outside gene matches: 3. The CDR3 reads CASSRDRAYEQYF. The CDR3 nucleotides read TGTGCCAGTAGTCGGGACAGGGCTTACGAGCAGTACTTC.

The V gene is TRBV29-1, the J gene TRBJ2-7, with a tentative D call TRBD1 (6 bases). Trimming pared 6 bases from V and 4 bases from J, leaving 16 bases between. CDR1 and CDR2 (germline): SQVTM, ANQGSEA. CDR3 size: 13 residues. Written as DNA, the CDR3 is TGCAGCGTACCCCGGGACAACGGGTACGAGCAGTACTTC. Protein sequence: CSVPRDNGYEQYF.

The J gene is TRBJ2-7, the V gene TRBV27; tentatively, D is TRBD1 or TRBD2 (5 bases each). Germline CDR1 reads MNHEY; CDR2 reads SMNVEV (reference sequence). CDR3 length equals 14 residues. The V end was cut by 6 bases, the J end by 7 bases, with 19 bases between. CDR3 loop: CASRPGTPIWEQYF. The CDR3 DNA follows: TGTGCCAGCAGGCCCGGGACGCCAATTTGGGAGCAGTACTTC.

The chain has TRBV28 and TRBJ1-5; D unresolved. The CDR3 has 11 residues. V lost 10 bases and J 13 bases, leaving 17 bases between the germline ends. Per germline, CDR1 MDHEN and CDR2 SYDVKM. The CDR3 region is CATFSPMGQHF. The CDR3 DNA reads as TGTGCCACCTTTTCCCCCATGGGACAGCATTTT.